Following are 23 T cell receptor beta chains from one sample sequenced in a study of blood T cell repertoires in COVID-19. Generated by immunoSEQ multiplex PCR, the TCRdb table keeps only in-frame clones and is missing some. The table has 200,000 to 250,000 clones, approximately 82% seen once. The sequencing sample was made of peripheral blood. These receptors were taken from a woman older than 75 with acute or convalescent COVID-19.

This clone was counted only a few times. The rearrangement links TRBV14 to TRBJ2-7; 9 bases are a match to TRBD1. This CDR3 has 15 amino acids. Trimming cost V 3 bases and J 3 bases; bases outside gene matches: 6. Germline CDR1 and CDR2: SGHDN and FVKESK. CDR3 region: CASSQVGTGHYEQYF. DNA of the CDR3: TGTGCCAGCAGCCAGGTGGGGACAGGGCACTACGAGCAGTACTTC.

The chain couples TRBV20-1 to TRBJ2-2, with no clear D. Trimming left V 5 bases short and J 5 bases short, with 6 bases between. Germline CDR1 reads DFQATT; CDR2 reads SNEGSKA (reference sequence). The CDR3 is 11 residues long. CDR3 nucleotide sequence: TGCAGTGCTTCAGATACCGGGGAGCTGTTTTTT. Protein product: CSASDTGELFF.

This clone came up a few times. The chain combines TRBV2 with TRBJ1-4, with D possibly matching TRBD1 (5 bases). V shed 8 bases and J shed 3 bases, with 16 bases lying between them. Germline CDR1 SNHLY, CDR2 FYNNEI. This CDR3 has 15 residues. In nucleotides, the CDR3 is TGTGCCAGCGGGGGTGGAGGGTGGGCTAATGAAAAACTGTTTTTT. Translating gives CASGGGGWANEKLFF.

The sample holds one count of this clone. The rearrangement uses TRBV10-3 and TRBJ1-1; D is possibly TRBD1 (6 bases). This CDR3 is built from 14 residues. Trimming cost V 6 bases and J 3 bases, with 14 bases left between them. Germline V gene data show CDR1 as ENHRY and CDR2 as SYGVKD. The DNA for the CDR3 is TGTGCCATCAGGGGCACAGGGAGGGACACTGAAGCTTTCTTT. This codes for CAIRGTGRDTEAFF.

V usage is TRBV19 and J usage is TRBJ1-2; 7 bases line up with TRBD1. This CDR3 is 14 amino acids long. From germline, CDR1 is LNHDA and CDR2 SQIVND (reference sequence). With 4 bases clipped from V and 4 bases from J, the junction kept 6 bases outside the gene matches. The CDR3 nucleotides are TGTGCCAGTAGTACCCGACAGGGCTTCTATGGCTACACCTTC. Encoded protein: CASSTRQGFYGYTF.

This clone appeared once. The CDR3 sequence: CASRWAGLGYTF. Written as DNA, the CDR3 is TGTGCCAGCAGGTGGGCAGGTTTGGGCTACACCTTC. V is TRBV28 and J is TRBJ1-2; D not resolved. The CDR3 loop spans 12 amino acids. Germline lookup yields CDR1 MDHEN and CDR2 SYDVKM. Trimming took off 6 bases at V and 8 bases at J, with 13 bases between the two ends.

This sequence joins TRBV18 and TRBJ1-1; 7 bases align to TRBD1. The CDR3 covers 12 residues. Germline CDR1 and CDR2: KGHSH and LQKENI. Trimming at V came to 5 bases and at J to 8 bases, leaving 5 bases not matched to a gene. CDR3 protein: CASSGLGQEAFF. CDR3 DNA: TGTGCCAGCTCAGGGTTGGGACAGGAAGCTTTCTTT.

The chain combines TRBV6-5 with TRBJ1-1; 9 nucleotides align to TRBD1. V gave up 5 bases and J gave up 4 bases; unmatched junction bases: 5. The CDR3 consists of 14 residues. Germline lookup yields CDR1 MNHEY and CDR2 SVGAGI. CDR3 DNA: TGTGCCAGCAGTCCGGGACAGGGCTTCACTGAAGCTTTCTTT. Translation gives CASSPGQGFTEAFF.

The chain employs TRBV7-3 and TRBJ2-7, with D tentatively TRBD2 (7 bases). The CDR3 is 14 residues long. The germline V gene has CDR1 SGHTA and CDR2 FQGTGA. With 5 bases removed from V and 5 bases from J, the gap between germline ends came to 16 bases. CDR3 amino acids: CASSPRGALDEQYF. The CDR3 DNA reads TGTGCCAGCAGCCCTCGGGGGGCGCTGGACGAGCAGTACTTC.

The CDR3 sequence is CASSARGRNGYTF. Here the CDR3 DNA reads TGTGCCAGCAGCGCCCGGGGGAGGAATGGCTACACCTTC. The chain joins TRBV28 to TRBJ1-2; possibly TRBD1 for D (5 bases). The V end lost 6 bases, the J end lost 6 bases, and 14 bases lay between the germline ends. This CDR3 comprises 13 residues. The germline V gene has CDR1 MDHEN and CDR2 SYDVKM.

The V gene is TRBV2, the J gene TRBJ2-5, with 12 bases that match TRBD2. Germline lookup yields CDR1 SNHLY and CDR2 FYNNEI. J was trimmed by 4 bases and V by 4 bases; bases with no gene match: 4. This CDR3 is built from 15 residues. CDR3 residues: CASSVLAGGGETQYF. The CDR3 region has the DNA TGTGCCAGCAGTGTACTAGCGGGGGGAGGAGAGACCCAGTACTTC. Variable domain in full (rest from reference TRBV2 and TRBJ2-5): EPEVTQTPSHQVTQMGQEVILRCVPISNHLYFYWYRQILGQKVEFLVSFYNNEISEKSEIFDDQFSVERPDGSNFTLKIRSTKLEDSAMYFCASSVLAGGGETQYFGPGTRLLVL.

The CDR3: CASSLAGGPNEQFF. CDR3 coding DNA: TGTGCCAGCTCCCTAGCGGGGGGCCCCAATGAGCAGTTCTTC. The chain recombines TRBV9 with TRBJ2-1; 11 nucleotides line up with TRBD2. The CDR3 is made up of 14 amino acids. CDR1 SGDLS and CDR2 YYNGEE come from the germline V gene. V shed 7 bases and J 6 bases; nucleotides not matched to a gene: 6.

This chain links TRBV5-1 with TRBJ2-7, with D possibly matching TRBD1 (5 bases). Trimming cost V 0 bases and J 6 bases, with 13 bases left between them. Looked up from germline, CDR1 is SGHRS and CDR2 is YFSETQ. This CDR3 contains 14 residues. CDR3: CASSLGPKGVEQYF. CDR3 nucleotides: TGCGCCAGCAGCTTGGGGCCCAAAGGGGTCGAGCAGTACTTC.

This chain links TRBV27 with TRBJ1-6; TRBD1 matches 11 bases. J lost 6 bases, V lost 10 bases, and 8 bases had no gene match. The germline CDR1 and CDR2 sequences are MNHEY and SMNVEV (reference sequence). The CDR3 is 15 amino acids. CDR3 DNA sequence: TGTGCCACCGCGGACAGGGGGCTTCGTAATTCACCCCTCCACTTT. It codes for CATADRGLRNSPLHF.

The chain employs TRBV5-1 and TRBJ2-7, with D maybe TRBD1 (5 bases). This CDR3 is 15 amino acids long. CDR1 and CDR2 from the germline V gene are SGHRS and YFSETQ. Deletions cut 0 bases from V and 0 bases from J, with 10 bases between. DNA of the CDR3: TGCGCCAGCAGCTTGGGACAGATAGACTCCTACGAGCAGTACTTC. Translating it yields CASSLGQIDSYEQYF.

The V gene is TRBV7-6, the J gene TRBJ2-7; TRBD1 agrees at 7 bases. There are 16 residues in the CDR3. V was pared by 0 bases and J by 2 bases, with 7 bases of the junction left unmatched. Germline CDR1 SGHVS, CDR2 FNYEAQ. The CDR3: CASSLAPGQLAYEQYF. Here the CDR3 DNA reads TGTGCCAGCAGCTTAGCGCCGGGACAGTTAGCCTACGAGCAGTACTTC.

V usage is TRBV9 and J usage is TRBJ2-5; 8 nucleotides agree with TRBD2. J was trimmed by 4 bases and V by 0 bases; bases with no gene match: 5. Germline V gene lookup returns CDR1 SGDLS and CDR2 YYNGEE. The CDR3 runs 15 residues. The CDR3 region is CASSVEGLASETQYF. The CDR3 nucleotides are TGTGCCAGCAGCGTAGAAGGACTAGCCTCAGAGACCCAGTACTTC.

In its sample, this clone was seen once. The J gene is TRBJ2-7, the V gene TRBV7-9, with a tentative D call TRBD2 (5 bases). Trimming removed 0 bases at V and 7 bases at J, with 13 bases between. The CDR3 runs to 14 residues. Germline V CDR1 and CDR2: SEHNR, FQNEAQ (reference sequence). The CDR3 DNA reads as TGTGCCAGCAGCTTAGCGAGTCAGTCGGGAGAGCAGTACTTC. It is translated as CASSLASQSGEQYF.

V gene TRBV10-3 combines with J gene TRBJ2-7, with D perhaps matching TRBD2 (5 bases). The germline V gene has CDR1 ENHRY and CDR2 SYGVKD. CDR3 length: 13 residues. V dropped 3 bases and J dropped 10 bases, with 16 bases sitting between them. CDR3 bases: TGTGCCATCAGTGACCAGGACTTACCGGATCAGTACTTC. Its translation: CAISDQDLPDQYF.

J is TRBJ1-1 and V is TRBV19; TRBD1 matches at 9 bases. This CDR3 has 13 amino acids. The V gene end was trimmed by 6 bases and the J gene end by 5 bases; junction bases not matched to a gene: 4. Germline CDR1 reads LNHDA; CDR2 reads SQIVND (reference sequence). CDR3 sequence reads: CASRGQGGTEAFF. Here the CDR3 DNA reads TGTGCCAGTAGGGGACAGGGTGGGACTGAAGCTTTCTTT. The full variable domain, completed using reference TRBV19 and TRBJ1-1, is DGGITQSPKYLFRKEGQNVTLSCEQNLNHDAMYWYRQDPGQGLRLIYYSQIVNDFQKGDIAEGYSVSREKKESFPLTVTSAQKNPTAFYLCASRGQGGTEAFFGQGTRLTVV.

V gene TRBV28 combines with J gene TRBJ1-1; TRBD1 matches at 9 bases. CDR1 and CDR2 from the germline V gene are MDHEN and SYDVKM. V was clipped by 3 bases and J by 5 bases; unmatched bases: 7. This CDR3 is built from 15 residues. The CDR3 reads CASSLHTGGNTEAFF. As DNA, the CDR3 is TGTGCCAGCAGTTTGCATACAGGGGGCAATACTGAAGCTTTCTTT. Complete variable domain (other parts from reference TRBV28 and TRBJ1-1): DVKVTQSSRYLVKRTGEKVFLECVQDMDHENMFWYRQDPGLGLRLIYFSYDVKMKEKGDIPEGYSVSREKKERFSLILESASTNQTSMYLCASSLHTGGNTEAFFGQGTRLTVV.

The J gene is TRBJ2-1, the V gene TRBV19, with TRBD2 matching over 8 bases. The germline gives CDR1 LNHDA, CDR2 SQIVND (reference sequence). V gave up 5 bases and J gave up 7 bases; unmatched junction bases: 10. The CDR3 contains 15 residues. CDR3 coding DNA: TGTGCCAGTAGTTTAGGTCTAGCGGGTGAAAATGAGCAGTTCTTC. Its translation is CASSLGLAGENEQFF.

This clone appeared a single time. The CDR3 sequence: CASRERQGATGELFF. The CDR3 nucleotides read TGTGCCAGCAGGGAGAGACAGGGGGCGACCGGGGAGCTGTTTTTT. The chain employs TRBV6-6 and TRBJ2-2; 10 bases agree with TRBD1. CDR1 is MNHNY and CDR2 is SVGAGI in the germline V gene (reference sequence). With 6 bases clipped from V and 5 bases from J, the junction kept 6 bases outside the gene matches. The CDR3 is 15 residues long.